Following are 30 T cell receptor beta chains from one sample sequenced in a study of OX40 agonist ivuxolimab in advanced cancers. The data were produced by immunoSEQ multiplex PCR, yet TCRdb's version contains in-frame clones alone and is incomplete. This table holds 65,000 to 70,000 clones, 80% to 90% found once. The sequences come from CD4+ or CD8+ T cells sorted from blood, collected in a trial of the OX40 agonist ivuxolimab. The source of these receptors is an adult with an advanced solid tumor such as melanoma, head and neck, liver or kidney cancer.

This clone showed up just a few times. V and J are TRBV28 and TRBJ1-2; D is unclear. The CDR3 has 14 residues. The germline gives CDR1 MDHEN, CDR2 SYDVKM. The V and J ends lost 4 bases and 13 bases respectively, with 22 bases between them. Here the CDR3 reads CASSSPSQPRLITF. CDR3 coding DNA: TGTGCCAGCAGTTCCCCTTCCCAGCCCCGCTTGATCACCTTC.

The CDR3 coding sequence is TGTGCCAGCAGCCCCCGGGGTGGCAATCAGCCCCAGCATTTT. Translation: CASSPRGGNQPQHF. The chain recombines TRBV28 with TRBJ1-5, with D hard to call. The CDR3 is 14 residues long. Germline CDR1 and CDR2: MDHEN and SYDVKM. V lost 6 bases and J 2 bases, leaving 11 bases between the germline ends.

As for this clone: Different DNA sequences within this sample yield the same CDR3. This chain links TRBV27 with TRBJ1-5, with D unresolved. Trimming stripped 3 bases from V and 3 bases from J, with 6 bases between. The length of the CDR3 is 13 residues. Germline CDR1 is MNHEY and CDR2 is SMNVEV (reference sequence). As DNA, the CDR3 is TGTGCCAGCAGTTTTGGGTTCAATCAGCCCCAGCATTTT. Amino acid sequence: CASSFGFNQPQHF.

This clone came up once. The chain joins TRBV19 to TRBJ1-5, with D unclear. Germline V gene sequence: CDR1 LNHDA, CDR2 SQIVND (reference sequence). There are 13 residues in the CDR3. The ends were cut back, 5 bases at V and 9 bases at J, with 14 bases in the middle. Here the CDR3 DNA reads TGTGCCAGTAGTGCCATACTCCGGCGGCCCCAGCATTTT. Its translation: CASSAILRRPQHF.

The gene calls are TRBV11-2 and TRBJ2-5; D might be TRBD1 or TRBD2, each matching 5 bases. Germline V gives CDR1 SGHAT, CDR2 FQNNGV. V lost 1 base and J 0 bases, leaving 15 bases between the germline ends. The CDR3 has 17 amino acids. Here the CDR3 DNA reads TGTGCCAGCAGCTTAGTTCCCCAGGGAGTTTACCAAGAGACCCAGTACTTC. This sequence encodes CASSLVPQGVYQETQYF.

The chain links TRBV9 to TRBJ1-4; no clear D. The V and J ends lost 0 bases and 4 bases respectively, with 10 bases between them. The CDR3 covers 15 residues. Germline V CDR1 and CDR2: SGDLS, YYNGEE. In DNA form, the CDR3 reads TGTGCCAGCAGCGTAGGGTTCGGAGATAATGAAAAACTGTTTTTT. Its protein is CASSVGFGDNEKLFF.

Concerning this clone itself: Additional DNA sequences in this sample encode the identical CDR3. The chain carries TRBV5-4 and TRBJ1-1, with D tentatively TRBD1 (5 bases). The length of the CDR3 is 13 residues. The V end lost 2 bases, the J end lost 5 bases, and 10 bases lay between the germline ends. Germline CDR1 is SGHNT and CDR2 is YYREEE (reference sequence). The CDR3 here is CASSFRGGTEAFF. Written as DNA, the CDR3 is TGTGCCAGCAGCTTCCGTGGGGGTACTGAAGCTTTCTTT.

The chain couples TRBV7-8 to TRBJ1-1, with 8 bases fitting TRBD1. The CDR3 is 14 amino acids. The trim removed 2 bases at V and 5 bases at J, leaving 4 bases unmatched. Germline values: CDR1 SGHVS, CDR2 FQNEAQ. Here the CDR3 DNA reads TGTGCCAGCAGCTTACAGGGGGCGCGTACTGAAGCTTTCTTT. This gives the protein CASSLQGARTEAFF. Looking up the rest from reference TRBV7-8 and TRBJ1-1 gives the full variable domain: GAGVSQSPRYKVAKRGQDVALRCDPISGHVSLFWYQQALGQGPEFLTYFQNEAQLDKSGLPSDRFFAERPEGSVSTLKIQRTQQEDSAVYLCASSLQGARTEAFFGQGTRLTVV.

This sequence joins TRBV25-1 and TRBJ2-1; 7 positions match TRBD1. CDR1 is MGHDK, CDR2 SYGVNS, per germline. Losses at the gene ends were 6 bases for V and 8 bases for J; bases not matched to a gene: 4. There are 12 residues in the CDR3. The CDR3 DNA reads TGTGCCAGCAGGAGGGACAGCCATGAGCAGTTCTTC. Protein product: CASRRDSHEQFF.

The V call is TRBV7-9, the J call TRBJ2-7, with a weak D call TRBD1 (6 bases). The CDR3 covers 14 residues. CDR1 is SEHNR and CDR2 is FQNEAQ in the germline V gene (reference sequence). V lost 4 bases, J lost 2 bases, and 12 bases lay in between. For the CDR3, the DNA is TGTGCCAGCAGCTCATACAGGGAAGCCTACGAGCAGTACTTC. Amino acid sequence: CASSSYREAYEQYF.

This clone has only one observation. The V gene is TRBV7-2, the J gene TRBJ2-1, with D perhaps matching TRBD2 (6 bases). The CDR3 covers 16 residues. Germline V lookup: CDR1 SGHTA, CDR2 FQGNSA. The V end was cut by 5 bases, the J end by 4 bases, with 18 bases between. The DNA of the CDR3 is TGTGCCAGCAGCCCAGGGACGGGACTTTATTACAATGAGCAGTTCTTC. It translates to CASSPGTGLYYNEQFF.

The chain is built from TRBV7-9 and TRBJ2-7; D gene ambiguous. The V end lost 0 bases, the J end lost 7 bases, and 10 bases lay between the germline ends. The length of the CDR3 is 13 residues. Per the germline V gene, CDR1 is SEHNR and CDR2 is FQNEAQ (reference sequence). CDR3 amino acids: CASSLAPLEEQYF. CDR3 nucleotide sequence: TGTGCCAGCAGCTTAGCTCCTCTGGAGGAGCAGTACTTC.

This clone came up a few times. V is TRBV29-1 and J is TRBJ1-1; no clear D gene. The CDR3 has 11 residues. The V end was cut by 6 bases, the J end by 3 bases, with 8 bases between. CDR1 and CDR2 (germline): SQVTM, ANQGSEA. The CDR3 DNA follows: TGCAGCGTCGGATGGGACACTGAAGCTTTCTTT. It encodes CSVGWDTEAFF.

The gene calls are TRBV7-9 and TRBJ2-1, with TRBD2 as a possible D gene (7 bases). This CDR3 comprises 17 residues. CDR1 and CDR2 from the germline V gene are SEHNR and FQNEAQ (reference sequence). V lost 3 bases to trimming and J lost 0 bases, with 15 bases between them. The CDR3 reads CASSFNGGPYSYNEQFF. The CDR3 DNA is TGTGCCAGCAGCTTCAACGGGGGGCCTTACTCCTACAATGAGCAGTTCTTC.

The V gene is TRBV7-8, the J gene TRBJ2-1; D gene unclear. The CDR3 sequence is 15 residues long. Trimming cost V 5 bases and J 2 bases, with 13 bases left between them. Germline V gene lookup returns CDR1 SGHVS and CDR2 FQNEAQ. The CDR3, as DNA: TGTGCCAGCAGCCCTTTCGAAGGACCCTACAATGAGCAGTTCTTC. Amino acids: CASSPFEGPYNEQFF.

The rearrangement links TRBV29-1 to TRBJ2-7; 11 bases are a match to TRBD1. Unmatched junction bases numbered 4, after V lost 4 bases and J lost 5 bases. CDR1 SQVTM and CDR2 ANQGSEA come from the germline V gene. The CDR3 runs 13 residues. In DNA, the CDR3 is TGCAGCGTTGCCGGGGACAGGGGGGACGAGCAGTACTTC. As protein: CSVAGDRGDEQYF.

This CDR3 reads CASSDGTEQYF. The DNA for the CDR3 is TGTGCCAGCAGTGACGGGACGGAGCAGTACTTC. The rearrangement uses TRBV25-1 and TRBJ2-7; either TRBD1 or TRBD2 may supply D (5 bases each). Deletions cut 3 bases from V and 7 bases from J, with 7 bases between. There are 11 residues in the CDR3. Germline CDR1 MGHDK, CDR2 SYGVNS.

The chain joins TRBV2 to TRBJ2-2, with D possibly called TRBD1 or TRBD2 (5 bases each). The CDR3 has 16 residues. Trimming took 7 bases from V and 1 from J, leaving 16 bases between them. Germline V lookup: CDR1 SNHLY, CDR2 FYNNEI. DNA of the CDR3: TGTGCCAGCACCGATTCGGGGCACTTGAACACCGGGGAGCTGTTTTTT. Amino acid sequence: CASTDSGHLNTGELFF. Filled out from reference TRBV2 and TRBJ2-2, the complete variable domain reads EPEVTQTPSHQVTQMGQEVILRCVPISNHLYFYWYRQILGQKVEFLVSFYNNEISEKSEIFDDQFSVERPDGSNFTLKIRSTKLEDSAMYFCASTDSGHLNTGELFFGEGSRLTVL.

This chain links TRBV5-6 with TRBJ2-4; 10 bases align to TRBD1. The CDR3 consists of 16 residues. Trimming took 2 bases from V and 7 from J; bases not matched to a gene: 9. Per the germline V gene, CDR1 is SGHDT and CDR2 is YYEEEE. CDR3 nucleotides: TGTGCCAGCAGCTTAGAGACAGGGGGCGTGAGGAACATTCAGTACTTC. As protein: CASSLETGGVRNIQYF.

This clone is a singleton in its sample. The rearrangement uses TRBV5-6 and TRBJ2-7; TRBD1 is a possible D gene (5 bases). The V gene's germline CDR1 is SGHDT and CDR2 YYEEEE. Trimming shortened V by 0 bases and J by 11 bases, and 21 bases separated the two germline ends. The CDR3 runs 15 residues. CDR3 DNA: TGTGCCAGCAGCTTGGCTGTATACCCAGGGCCACAGGAGTACTTC. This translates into CASSLAVYPGPQEYF.

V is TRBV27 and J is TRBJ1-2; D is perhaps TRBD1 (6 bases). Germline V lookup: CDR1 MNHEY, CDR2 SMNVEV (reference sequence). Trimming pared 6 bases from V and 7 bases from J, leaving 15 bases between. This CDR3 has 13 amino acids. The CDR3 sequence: CASSTGSGGGYTF. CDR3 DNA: TGTGCCAGCAGCACAGGGTCTGGTGGTGGCTACACCTTC.

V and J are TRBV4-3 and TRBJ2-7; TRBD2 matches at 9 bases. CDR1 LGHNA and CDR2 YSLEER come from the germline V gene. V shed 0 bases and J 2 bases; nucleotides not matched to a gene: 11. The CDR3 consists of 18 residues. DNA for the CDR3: TGCGCCAGCAGCCAAGACTTAGCGGGGGTAACTCTAACCTACGAGCAGTACTTC. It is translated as CASSQDLAGVTLTYEQYF.

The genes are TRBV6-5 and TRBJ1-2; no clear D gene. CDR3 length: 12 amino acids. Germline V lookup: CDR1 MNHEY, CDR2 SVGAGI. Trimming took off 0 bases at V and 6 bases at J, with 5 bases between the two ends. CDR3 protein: CASSYSFDGYTF. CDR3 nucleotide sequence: TGTGCCAGCAGTTACTCGTTTGATGGCTACACCTTC.

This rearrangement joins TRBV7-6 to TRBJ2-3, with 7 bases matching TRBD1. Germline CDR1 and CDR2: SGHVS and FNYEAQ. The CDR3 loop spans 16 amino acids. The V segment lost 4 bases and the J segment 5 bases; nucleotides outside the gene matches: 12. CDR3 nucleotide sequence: TGTGCCAGCAGCTACGAACAGGGGTCCGCTCGAGATACGCAGTATTTT. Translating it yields CASSYEQGSARDTQYF.

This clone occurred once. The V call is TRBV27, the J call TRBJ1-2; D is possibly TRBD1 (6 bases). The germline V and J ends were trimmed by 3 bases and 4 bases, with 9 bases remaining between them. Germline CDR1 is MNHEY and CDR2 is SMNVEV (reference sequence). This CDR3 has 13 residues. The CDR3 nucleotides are TGTGCCAGCAGTTTTACAGGGACCTATGGCTACACCTTC. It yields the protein CASSFTGTYGYTF.

This chain's CDR3 is CASSLGTSGYNEQFF. CDR3 nucleotides: TGCGCCAGCAGCTTAGGGACTAGCGGTTACAATGAGCAGTTCTTC. The chain recombines TRBV5-1 with TRBJ2-1; 11 nucleotides match TRBD2. The V and J ends lost 2 bases and 4 bases, in that order; junction bases with no gene match: 2. The germline V gene encodes CDR1 SGHRS and CDR2 YFSETQ. The CDR3 length is 15 residues.

The CDR3 spells CASSPPGGGSGELFF. CDR3 in DNA: TGTGCCAGCAGCCCCCCCGGTGGGGGTTCCGGGGAGCTGTTTTTT. This rearrangement joins TRBV7-6 to TRBJ2-2; D is perhaps TRBD1 or TRBD2 (5 bases each). The V gene lost 5 bases and the J gene lost 6 bases, with 16 bases spanning the gap. This CDR3 contains 15 residues. In germline, CDR1 is SGHVS, CDR2 FNYEAQ.

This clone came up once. The CDR3 nucleotides read TGTGCCAGCAGCCAAGATTTCGGACTAGCGATTACCGGGGAGCTGTTTTTT. Protein: CASSQDFGLAITGELFF. The chain uses TRBV14 and TRBJ2-2, with TRBD2 matching over 9 bases. Trimming cost V 0 bases and J 5 bases; bases outside gene matches: 7. The length of the CDR3 is 17 residues. Germline V gives CDR1 SGHDN, CDR2 FVKESK.

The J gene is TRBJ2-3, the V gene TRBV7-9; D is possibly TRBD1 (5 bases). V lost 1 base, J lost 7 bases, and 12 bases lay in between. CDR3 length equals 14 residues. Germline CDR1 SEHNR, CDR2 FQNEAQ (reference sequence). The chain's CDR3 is CASSLDRTLNTQYF. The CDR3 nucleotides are TGTGCCAGCAGCTTAGACAGGACCCTGAATACGCAGTATTTT.

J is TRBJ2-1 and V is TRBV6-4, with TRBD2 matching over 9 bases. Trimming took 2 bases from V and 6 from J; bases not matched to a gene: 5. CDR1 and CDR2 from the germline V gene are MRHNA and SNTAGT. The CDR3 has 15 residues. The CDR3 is CASSDEGSGGNEQFF. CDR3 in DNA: TGTGCCAGCAGTGACGAAGGTAGCGGGGGCAATGAGCAGTTCTTC.